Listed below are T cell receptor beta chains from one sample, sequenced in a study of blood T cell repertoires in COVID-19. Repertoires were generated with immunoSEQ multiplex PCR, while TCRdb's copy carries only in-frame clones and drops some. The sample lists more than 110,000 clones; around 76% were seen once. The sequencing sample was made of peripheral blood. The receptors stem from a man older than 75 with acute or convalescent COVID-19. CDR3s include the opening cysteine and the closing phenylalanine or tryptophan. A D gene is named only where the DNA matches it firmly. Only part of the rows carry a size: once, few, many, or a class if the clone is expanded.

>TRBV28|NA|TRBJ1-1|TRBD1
TGTGCCAGCAGTTCGGGGGGACAGGTGGGTACTGAAGCTTTCTTT
CASSSGGQVGTEAFF
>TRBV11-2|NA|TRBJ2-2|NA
TGTGCCAGCAGTATTCTGGGGCAAACCACCGGGGAGCTGTTTTTT
CASSILGQTTGELFF
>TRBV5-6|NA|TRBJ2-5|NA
TGTGCCAGCAGCTCATCGGGACTTTCCGGGGAGACCCAGTACTTC
CASSSSGLSGETQYF
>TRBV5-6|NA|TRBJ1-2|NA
TGTGCCAGCAGCTTGGGTGGGGGGATCTACACCTTC
CASSLGGGIYTF
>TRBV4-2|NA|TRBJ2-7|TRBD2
TGTGCCAGCAGCCAAGACCCCACTAGCGGGGGGCGATACGAGCAGTACTTC
CASSQDPTSGGRYEQYF
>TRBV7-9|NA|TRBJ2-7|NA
TGTGCCAGCAGCTTAGTCCAGGGAGCAGGGGACTACGAGCAGTACTTC
CASSLVQGAGDYEQYF
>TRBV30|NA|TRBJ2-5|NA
TGTGCCTGGAGTAAGTCGGGAGAAGAGACCCAGTACTTC
CAWSKSGEETQYF
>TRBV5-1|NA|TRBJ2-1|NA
TGCGCCAGCAGTCGCCCCGACAGTTACAATGAGCAGTTCTTC
CASSRPDSYNEQFF
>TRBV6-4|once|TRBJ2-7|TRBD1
TGTGCCAGCACCGGGCGGGACAGGGACCACGAGCAGTACTTC
CASTGRDRDHEQYF
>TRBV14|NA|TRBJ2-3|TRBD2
TGTGCCAGCAGCCCGGGGGGGGCCCAGGAGTATTTT
CASSPGGAQEYF
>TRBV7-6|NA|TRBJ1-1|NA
TGTGCCAGCAGCCCAGGTGTCCTGAACACTGAAGCTTTCTTT
CASSPGVLNTEAFF